These 3 T cell receptor beta chains were all obtained from the same sample, sequenced in a study of cytomegalovirus exposure and HLA in healthy donors. Primers for the PCR totalled 60 Vbeta and 13 Jbeta. Sequenced by immunoSEQ multiplex PCR; TCRdb stores in-frame clones only, minus some. In the table there are 150,000 to 200,000 clones, about four fifths of which are singletons. The material sequenced was PBMCs. Source of these receptors: a woman in her forties or fifties in good health and CMV-seronegative.

The rearrangement uses TRBV4-1 and TRBJ2-1; D not certain. CDR3 size: 15 residues. The germline V gene has CDR1 MGHRA and CDR2 YSYEKL. Trimming removed 4 bases from V and 0 bases from J, with 10 bases in between. Written as DNA, the CDR3 is TGCGCCAGCAGCCCAGACCTTAGCTCCTACAATGAGCAGTTCTTC. It yields the protein CASSPDLSSYNEQFF.

The chain carries TRBV4-3 and TRBJ2-5, with D possibly being TRBD2 (7 bases). This CDR3 region has 16 residues. V shed 0 bases and J shed 5 bases, with 16 bases lying between them. Germline lookup yields CDR1 LGHNA and CDR2 YSLEER. The CDR3 region has the DNA TGCGCCAGCAGCCAAGAACTTTCGGGGGGCTGGGAGACCCAGTACTTC. It encodes CASSQELSGGWETQYF.

This chain uses TRBV2 with TRBJ2-4, with a possible D match to TRBD1 (6 bases). CDR3 length equals 12 residues. Germline lookup yields CDR1 SNHLY and CDR2 FYNNEI. The germline V and J ends were trimmed by 8 bases and 9 bases, with 14 bases remaining between them. This CDR3 reads CASGTGYSIQYF. DNA for the CDR3: TGTGCCAGCGGTACAGGGTATAGCATTCAGTACTTC.